This T cell receptor (beta chain) was documented in a study of regulatory T cells in long-lasting Graves disease. Study findings and constraints: Graves' patients with persistent disease showed TCR diversity lower than patients newly diagnosed.

The length of the CDR3 is 15 residues. V was pared by 5 bases and J by 5 bases, with 11 bases of the junction left unmatched. The V gene's germline CDR1 is SQVTM and CDR2 ANQGSEA. Relying on iRepertoire HTBI primers and Arm-PCR of CDR3 regions, the team built TCR beta libraries. TCRdb re-analysed the multiplex PCR reads in MiXCR, keeping a single row per CDR3 protein. Here the sample spans 450,000 or so distinct CDR3 sequences, 20% to 25% being singletons. This clonotype was observed a handful of times. Antigen: not known. As to time point: persistent/refractory GD, antithyroid drugs over 5 years with positive TRAb. TCR sequences were obtained from RNA taken from PBMCs.

Material: peripheral blood mononuclear cells (PBMCs), obtained when the disease was refractory, from a patient treated with antithyroid drugs. This chain links TRBV29-1 with TRBJ2-5; 10 nucleotides match TRBD2. The sequence was obtained from a female donor with Graves disease. CDR3 sequence (DNA): TGCAGCGTTATTCTAGCGGGAGAGGGGGAGGAGACCCAGTACTTC. This translates into CSVILAGEGEETQYF. Complete variable domain (other parts from reference TRBV29-1 and TRBJ2-5): SAVISQKPSRDICQRGTSLTIQCQVDSQVTMMFWYRQQPGQSLTLIATANQGSEATYESGFVIDKFPISRPNLTFSTLTVSNMSPEDSSIYLCSVILAGEGEETQYFGPGTRLLVL.